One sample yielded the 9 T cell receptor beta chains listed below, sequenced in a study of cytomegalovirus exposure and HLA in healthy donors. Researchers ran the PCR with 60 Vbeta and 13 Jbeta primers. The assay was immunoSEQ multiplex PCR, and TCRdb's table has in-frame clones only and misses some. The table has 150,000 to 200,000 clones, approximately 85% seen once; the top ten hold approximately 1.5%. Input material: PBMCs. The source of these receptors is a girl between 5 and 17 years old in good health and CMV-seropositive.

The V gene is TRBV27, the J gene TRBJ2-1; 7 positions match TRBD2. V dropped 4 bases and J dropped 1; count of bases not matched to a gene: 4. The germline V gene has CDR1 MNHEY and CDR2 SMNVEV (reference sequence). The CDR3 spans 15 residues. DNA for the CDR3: TGTGCCAGCAGTTACAGCGGGGAATCCTACAATGAGCAGTTCTTC. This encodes CASSYSGESYNEQFF.

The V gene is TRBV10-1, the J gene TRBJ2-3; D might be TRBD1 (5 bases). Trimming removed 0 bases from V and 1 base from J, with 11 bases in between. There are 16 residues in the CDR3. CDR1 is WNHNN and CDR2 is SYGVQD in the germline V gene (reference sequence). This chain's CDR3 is CASSESGQGGTDTQYF. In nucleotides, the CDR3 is TGCGCCAGCAGTGAGTCTGGGCAAGGGGGCACAGATACGCAGTATTTT.

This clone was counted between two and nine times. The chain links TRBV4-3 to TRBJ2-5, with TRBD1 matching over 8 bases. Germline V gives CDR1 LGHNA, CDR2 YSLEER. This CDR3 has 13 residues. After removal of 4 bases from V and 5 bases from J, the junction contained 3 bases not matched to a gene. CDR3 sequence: CASSPGGGETQYF. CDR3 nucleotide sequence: TGCGCCAGCAGCCCAGGGGGCGGGGAGACCCAGTACTTC.

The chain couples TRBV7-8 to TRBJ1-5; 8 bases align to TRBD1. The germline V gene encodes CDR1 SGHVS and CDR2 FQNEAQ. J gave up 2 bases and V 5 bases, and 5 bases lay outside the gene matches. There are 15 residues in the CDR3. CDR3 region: CASSDDRGRNQPQHF. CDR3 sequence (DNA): TGTGCCAGCAGCGACGACAGGGGACGCAATCAGCCCCAGCATTTT.

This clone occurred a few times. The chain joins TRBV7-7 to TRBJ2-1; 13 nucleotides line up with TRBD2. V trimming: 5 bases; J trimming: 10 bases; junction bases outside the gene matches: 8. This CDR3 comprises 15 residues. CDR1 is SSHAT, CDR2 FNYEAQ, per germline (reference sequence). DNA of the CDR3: TGTGCCAGCAGCCCATGGACTAGCGGGGGTGGGGAGCAGTTCTTC. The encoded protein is CASSPWTSGGGEQFF.

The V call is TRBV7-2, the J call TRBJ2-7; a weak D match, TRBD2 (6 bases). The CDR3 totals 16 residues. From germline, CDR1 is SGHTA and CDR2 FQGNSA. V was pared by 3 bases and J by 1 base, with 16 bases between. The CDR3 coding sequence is TGTGCCAGCAGCTTCCAGGGACTCGGAGAATCCTACGAGCAGTACTTC. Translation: CASSFQGLGESYEQYF. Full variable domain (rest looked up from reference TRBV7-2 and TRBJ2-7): GAGVSQSPSNKVTEKGKDVELRCDPISGHTALYWYRQSLGQGLEFLIYFQGNSAPDKSGLPSDRFSAERTGGSVSTLTIQRTQQEDSAVYLCASSFQGLGESYEQYFGPGTRLTVT.

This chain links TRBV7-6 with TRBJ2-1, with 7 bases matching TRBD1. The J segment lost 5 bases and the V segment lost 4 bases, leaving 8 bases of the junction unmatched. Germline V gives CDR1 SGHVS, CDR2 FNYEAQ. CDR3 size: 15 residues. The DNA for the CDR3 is TGTGCCAGCAGCTCGGACAGGAACTACCACAATGAGCAGTTCTTC. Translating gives CASSSDRNYHNEQFF.

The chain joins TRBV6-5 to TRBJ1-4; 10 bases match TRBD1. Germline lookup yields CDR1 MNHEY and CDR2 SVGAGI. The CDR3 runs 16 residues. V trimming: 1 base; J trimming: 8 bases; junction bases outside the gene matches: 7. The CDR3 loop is CASSYFGRDRGEKLFF. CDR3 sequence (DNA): TGTGCCAGCAGTTACTTCGGACGGGACAGGGGCGAAAAACTGTTTTTT.

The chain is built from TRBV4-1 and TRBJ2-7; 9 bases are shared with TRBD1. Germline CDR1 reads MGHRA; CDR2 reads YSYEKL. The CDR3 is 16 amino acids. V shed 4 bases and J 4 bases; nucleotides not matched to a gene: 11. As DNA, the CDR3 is TGCGCCAGCAGCCCTCTTCCAACAGGGGGCCCATACGAGCAGTACTTC. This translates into CASSPLPTGGPYEQYF.